This is a list of T cell receptor beta chains from one sample in a study of OX40 agonist ivuxolimab in advanced cancers. The method was immunoSEQ multiplex PCR; TCRdb's version includes in-frame clones alone and lacks a portion of them. There are around 92,000 clones in the sample; more than 80% occur only once, and approximately 2.6% lies in the top ten. The sequenced sample was CD4+ or CD8+ T cells sorted from blood, obtained in a trial of the OX40 agonist ivuxolimab. The receptors stem from an adult with an advanced solid tumor such as melanoma, head and neck, liver or kidney cancer. Each CDR3 is given with its conserved first and last residue. D genes are given only for firm matches. Only some rows state a clone size, as once, few, many or a class for expanded clones.

.	TRBV18	13	TRBJ1-2	.	TGTGCCAGCTCTCCACCTGGAGACTATGGCTACACCTTC	CASSPPGDYGYTF
.	TRBV30	14	TRBJ1-4	once	TGTGCCTGGAGACGTACAGAAACTAATGAAAAACTGTTTTTT	CAWRRTETNEKLFF
TRBD1	TRBV2	16	TRBJ1-2	.	TGTGCCAGCAGTGAGGGGACAGGGTCCAGTAACTATGGCTACACCTTC	CASSEGTGSSNYGYTF
.	TRBV28	13	TRBJ2-3	.	TGTGCCAGCAGTTCGGGACAATCGGATACGCAGTATTTT	CASSSGQSDTQYF
.	TRBV10-3	13	TRBJ1-6	once	TGTGCCATCGGGCTCGAGAAGGATTCACCCCTCCACTTT	CAIGLEKDSPLHF
TRBD2	TRBV7-2	17	TRBJ2-1	.	TGTGCCAGCAGCGATACTAGCGGGAGGGGACACTACAATGAGCAGTTCTTC	CASSDTSGRGHYNEQFF
.	TRBV6-5	15	TRBJ1-6	.	.	CASSTSDRGSSPLHF
TRBD1	TRBV13	15	TRBJ2-7	.	TGTGCCAGCAGCTTAGGCCCAGGGGGCTACTACGAGCAGTACTTC	CASSLGPGGYYEQYF
.	TRBV2	13	TRBJ2-1	.	TGTGCCAGCAACAGGCCGTTGGAAAATGAGCAGTTCTTC	CASNRPLENEQFF
.	TRBV19	12	TRBJ2-5	.	TGTGCCAGTAGTCTGACGGGGGAAACCCAGTACTTC	CASSLTGETQYF
TRBD1	TRBV9	15	TRBJ2-3	few	TGTGCCAGCAGACAGGGGATGATGGGCACAGATACGCAGTATTTT	CASRQGMMGTDTQYF
.	TRBV6-5	15	TRBJ2-7	.	TGTGCCAGCAGTTACTCAACTGGGGGATCCCACGAGCAGTACTTC	CASSYSTGGSHEQYF
.	TRBV28	11	TRBJ1-2	few	TGTGCCGTGGGCGTTAACTATGGCTACACCTTC	CAVGVNYGYTF
.	TRBV7-9	15	TRBJ2-2	.	TGTGCCAGCAGCTTAATACAGGGAAACACCGGGGAGCTGTTTTTT	CASSLIQGNTGELFF
.	TRBV7-3	14	TRBJ2-3	.	TGTGCCAGCGGGACGGGGTCGTTCACAGATACGCAGTATTTT	CASGTGSFTDTQYF
.	TRBV28	14	TRBJ1-4	.	TGTGCCAGCAGTTGGAGGGCCCTGGGTGAAAAACTGTTTTTT	CASSWRALGEKLFF
TRBD1	TRBV30	14	TRBJ1-5	.	TGTGCCTGGAGCTCGGGGACAGTACAGCAGCCCCAGCATTTT	CAWSSGTVQQPQHF
TRBD1	TRBV5-4	17	TRBJ2-2	few	TGTGCCAGCAGCCCGAAAAGGACAGGGTCGAACACCGGGGAGCTGTTTTTT	CASSPKRTGSNTGELFF
TRBD1	TRBV5-1	16	TRBJ2-1	.	TGCGCCAGCAGCCTCCCGGGACAGGGGATCTACAATGAGCAGTTCTTC	CASSLPGQGIYNEQFF
TRBD1	TRBV7-2	16	TRBJ1-1	.	TGTGCCAGCAGCCCTCGGACAGGCCGGGGAAACACTGAAGCTTTCTTT	CASSPRTGRGNTEAFF
.	TRBV19	14	TRBJ1-5	.	TGTGCCAGTTGGGGACTGTATAGCAATCAGCCCCAGCATTTT	CASWGLYSNQPQHF
.	TRBV30	17	TRBJ2-1	once	TGTGCCTGGATGGCGGGGGCAATTTCAAGCTCCTACAATGAGCAGTTCTTC	CAWMAGAISSSYNEQFF
.	TRBV5-1	11	TRBJ2-5	.	TGCGCCAGCAGCTTGGACGAGACCCAGTACTTC	CASSLDETQYF
.	TRBV7-2	16	TRBJ2-3	once	TGTGCCAGCAGCATGAGGCCGGATCTGGGGGCAGATACGCAGTATTTT	CASSMRPDLGADTQYF
.	TRBV7-2	13	TRBJ1-1	.	TGTGCCAGCAGCTTTTCGAGAGACACTGAAGCTTTCTTT	CASSFSRDTEAFF
.	TRBV25-1	12	TRBJ2-3	once	TGTGCCAGCAGTCTCCGCCGGGATACGCAGTATTTT	CASSLRRDTQYF
.	TRBV10-3	13	TRBJ2-2	.	TGTGCCATCAGTGCAATGGGGGCCGGGGAGCTGTTTTTT	CAISAMGAGELFF
.	TRBV5-4	15	TRBJ2-1	few	TGTGCCAGCAGCCGAGTGCACGTTTCCTACAATGAGCAGTTCTTC	CASSRVHVSYNEQFF
.	TRBV12-5	11	TRBJ1-2	.	TGTGCTAGTGGGACTTCTTATGGCTACACCTTC	CASGTSYGYTF
.	TRBV7-9	15	TRBJ1-3	.	TGTGCCAGCAGCTTCGGGGGGACCTCTGGAAACACCATATATTTT	CASSFGGTSGNTIYF
.	TRBV5-4	14	TRBJ2-5	once	TGTGCCAGCAGCTTATCGGGGGCCCTAGAGACCCAGTACTTC	CASSLSGALETQYF
.	TRBV27	13	TRBJ2-2	.	TGTGCCAGCAGCAACCCAAACACCGGGGAGCTGTTTTTT	CASSNPNTGELFF
TRBD1	TRBV5-5	16	TRBJ2-3	.	TGTGCCAGCAGCTTGGCTCAGGGGGCGCGCACAGATACGCAGTATTTT	CASSLAQGARTDTQYF
.	TRBV28	15	TRBJ1-1	.	TGTGCCAGCAGCCCCGCTATCTCCGGTAGGACTGAAGCTTTCTTT	CASSPAISGRTEAFF
TRBD1	TRBV7-3	15	TRBJ2-5	.	TGTGCCAGCAGCCGGACAGGTCCCCCAAAAGAGACCCAGTACTTC	CASSRTGPPKETQYF